The 12 T cell receptor beta chains in this list originate from one sample, sequenced in a study of radiation and T cells in renal cell carcinoma. Regarding time point: blood 2 weeks post-SBRT. This sample's treatment: 15 Gy SBRT to primary tumor, nephrectomy 4 weeks later. Clones were read by immunoSEQ multiplex PCR, and TCRdb kept only the in-frame ones, dropping some. The sample carries 100,000 to 150,000 clones, 75% to 90% recorded once. The specimen was blood, collected from a patient whose treatment included radiotherapy and nephrectomy. The receptors derive from a woman aged 55-69 years with renal cell carcinoma.

This chain joins TRBV19 and TRBJ2-7; tentatively, D is TRBD1 (6 bases). CDR1 is LNHDA and CDR2 is SQIVND in the germline V gene (reference sequence). Trimming took 9 bases from V and 2 from J, leaving 17 bases between them. CDR3 length: 14 amino acids. The CDR3 loop is CASPQGRNTYEQYF. CDR3 DNA: TGTGCCAGCCCACAGGGACGTAACACCTACGAGCAGTACTTC.

The V gene is TRBV2, the J gene TRBJ1-1; D remains ambiguous. Germline V gene data show CDR1 as SNHLY and CDR2 as FYNNEI. The CDR3 has 12 residues. Trimming removed 8 bases at V and 1 base at J, with 8 bases between. The CDR3 loop reads CASGTENTEAFF. Written as DNA, the CDR3 is TGTGCCAGCGGCACCGAGAACACTGAAGCTTTCTTT.

The chain carries TRBV29-1 and TRBJ2-1; 9 bases fit TRBD1. V lost 7 bases and J lost 1; bases outside the gene matches: 5. The CDR3 consists of 14 residues. CDR1 is SQVTM, CDR2 ANQGSEA, per germline. CDR3 in DNA: TGCAGCGCCGGGGGACAGGGATCCTACAATGAGCAGTTCTTC. Translated, it gives CSAGGQGSYNEQFF.

J is TRBJ1-1 and V is TRBV4-1, with a tentative D call TRBD1 (5 bases). Deletions cut 5 bases from V and 6 bases from J, with 13 bases between. There are 13 residues in the CDR3. Germline values: CDR1 MGHRA, CDR2 YSYEKL. DNA of the CDR3: TGCGCCAGCAGCACGGGGGGGGTTCCTGAAGCTTTCTTT. Amino acids: CASSTGGVPEAFF.

The chain is built from TRBV7-3 and TRBJ2-1, with 7 bases aligning to TRBD1. With 5 bases clipped from V and 7 bases from J, the junction kept 11 bases outside the gene matches. Germline assignment: CDR1 SGHTA and CDR2 FQGTGA. The CDR3 is 15 residues long. The CDR3 protein is CASSPGTVKTNEQFF. CDR3 sequence (DNA): TGTGCCAGCAGCCCCGGGACAGTCAAGACGAATGAGCAGTTCTTC.

V usage is TRBV6-5 and J usage is TRBJ1-1, with 7 bases aligning to TRBD1. Per germline, CDR1 MNHEY and CDR2 SVGAGI. There are 14 residues in the CDR3. J was trimmed by 0 bases and V by 6 bases; bases with no gene match: 4. CDR3 DNA: TGTGCCAGCAGCTGGGACAGCGTGAACACTGAAGCTTTCTTT. This codes for CASSWDSVNTEAFF.

This chain links TRBV28 with TRBJ2-7; tentative D call: TRBD2 (5 bases). The CDR3 sequence is 15 residues long. CDR1 is MDHEN and CDR2 is SYDVKM in the germline V gene. Trimming left V 5 bases short and J 0 bases short, with 14 bases between. The CDR3 reads CASSPQKAGSYEQYF. CDR3 DNA: TGTGCCAGCAGTCCCCAAAAGGCGGGCTCCTACGAGCAGTACTTC.

This clone was seen a few times. V usage is TRBV7-9 and J usage is TRBJ1-4; D is unresolved. The germline CDR1 and CDR2 sequences are SEHNR and FQNEAQ (reference sequence). The CDR3 has 12 residues. V shed 0 bases and J shed 8 bases, with 4 bases lying between them. The CDR3, as DNA: TGTGCCAGCAGCTTAGCATCAGAAAAACTGTTTTTT. Translation gives CASSLASEKLFF.

V is TRBV29-1 and J is TRBJ2-1; 8 positions match TRBD2. The germline V gene encodes CDR1 SQVTM and CDR2 ANQGSEA. The CDR3 length is 15 residues. The J segment lost 4 bases and the V segment lost 3 bases, leaving 8 bases of the junction unmatched. CDR3 coding DNA: TGCAGCGTTGATTTCCGGGAGGGCCTGTACAATGAGCAGTTCTTC. This sequence encodes CSVDFREGLYNEQFF.

The rearrangement joins TRBV28 to TRBJ2-5; D unresolved. Germline V gene sequence: CDR1 MDHEN, CDR2 SYDVKM. V lost 6 bases to trimming and J lost 4 bases, with 3 bases between them. CDR3 length: 10 amino acids. Written as DNA, the CDR3 is TGTGCCAGCAGCCGAGAGACCCAGTACTTC. Translated: CASSRETQYF.

The J gene is TRBJ2-1, the V gene TRBV25-1; 12 nucleotides agree with TRBD1. Unmatched junction bases numbered 11, after V lost 4 bases and J lost 4 bases. Germline loops: CDR1 MGHDK, CDR2 SYGVNS. The CDR3 is made up of 18 amino acids. The CDR3 here is CASSGTLGQGARYNEQFF. The CDR3, as DNA: TGTGCCAGCAGTGGCACGTTGGGACAGGGGGCCAGGTACAATGAGCAGTTCTTC.

The chain joins TRBV6-5 to TRBJ1-3, with TRBD1 identical over 9 bases. V was clipped by 6 bases and J by 4 bases; unmatched bases: 7. The germline V gene encodes CDR1 MNHEY and CDR2 SVGAGI. This CDR3 is built from 15 residues. The CDR3 DNA reads TGTGCCAGCAGACAAGACAGGGGGTGGGGAAACACCATATATTTT. It is translated as CASRQDRGWGNTIYF.